This TCR beta chain was documented in a study of beta chain features in type 1 diabetes. Study-wide findings and caveats: Across all four CD4+ subsets, people with type 1 diabetes showed modestly shorter TCRB CDR3s.

The isolated RNA, all of it, was reverse transcribed, so expressed TCRB transcripts were what got sequenced. Sequencing used immunoSEQ multiplex PCR; TCRdb keeps in-frame clones, though not all of them. The sample shows some 15,000 clones, around 70% of them seen only once. Points on this clone: As yet, its antigen is unknown.

CDR3 size: 14 residues. In germline, CDR1 is MNHEY, CDR2 SMNVEV (reference sequence). The ends were cut back, 5 bases at V and 2 bases at J, with 12 bases in the middle. This rearrangement joins TRBV27 to TRBJ1-1; D gene unclear. The clonotype comes from a man younger than 45 with type 1 diabetes. What was sequenced was stem cell memory CD4+ T cells from blood. The CDR3 nucleotides read TGTGCCAGCAGTCGACGGCAGGTAAACACTGAAGCTTTCTTT. This encodes CASSRRQVNTEAFF.